These 25 T cell receptor beta chains share one sample of origin, sequenced in a study of T-cell memory formation after mild COVID-19. In TCRdb, the 5' RACE reads were re-called with MiXCR into one record per CDR3 protein. The table has 500,000 to 600,000 distinct CDR3 sequences, roughly 18% seen once. Sequencing was performed on PBMCs or a T cell subset sorted from them (not recorded which). The receptor source for this set is an adult woman who had mild COVID-19 (a few samples of this study predate the infection). Cell type and time point are not known.

The chain joins TRBV12-3 or TRBV12-4 to TRBJ2-1; TRBD2 might be the D (6 bases). Trimming removed 3 bases at V and 6 bases at J, with 9 bases between. This CDR3 contains 13 residues. In nucleotides, the CDR3 is TGTGCCAGCAGTTTGATCGGGGGCAATGAGCAGTTCTTC. It is translated as CASSLIGGNEQFF.

The rearrangement links TRBV30 to TRBJ2-2, with 16 nucleotides matching TRBD2. V dropped 0 bases and J dropped 0; count of bases not matched to a gene: 4. CDR1 GTSNPN and CDR2 SVGIG come from the germline V gene (reference sequence). This CDR3 comprises 19 residues. The CDR3 reads CAWSVLGTSGRANTGELFF. The DNA for the CDR3 is TGTGCCTGGAGTGTACTAGGGACTAGCGGGAGGGCGAACACCGGGGAGCTGTTTTTT.

The sample holds a few counts of this clonotype. The chain has TRBV24-1 and TRBJ2-1; 9 nucleotides line up with TRBD1. Trimming at V came to 3 bases and at J to 9 bases, leaving 8 bases not matched to a gene. This CDR3 is 15 amino acids long. Germline CDR1 is KGHDR and CDR2 is SFDVKD. CDR3 nucleotides: TGTGCCACCAGTGATCCCCTCGACAGGGGGGGTGAGCAGTTCTTC. The encoded protein is CATSDPLDRGGEQFF.

The sample holds a few counts of this clonotype. The rearrangement links TRBV27 to TRBJ2-5; D possibly matches TRBD1 or TRBD2 (6 bases each). This CDR3 has 15 amino acids. Germline V CDR1 and CDR2: MNHEY, SMNVEV (reference sequence). V lost 3 bases and J lost 2, with 13 bases in between. The CDR3, as DNA: TGTGCCAGCAGTTTGAACGGGGGCCAGCAAGAGACCCAGTACTTC. Protein product: CASSLNGGQQETQYF.

The chain couples TRBV7-9 to TRBJ1-2; TRBD1 aligns across 10 bases. CDR3 length: 16 residues. The V segment lost 0 bases and the J segment 8 bases; nucleotides outside the gene matches: 9. The germline CDR1 and CDR2 sequences are SEHNR and FQNEAQ (reference sequence). The CDR3 DNA sequence: TGTGCCAGCAGCTTAGCCATATCCGGGACAGGGGACGGCTACACCTTC. Translated, it gives CASSLAISGTGDGYTF.

The rearrangement joins TRBV5-1 to TRBJ2-2; tentative D call: TRBD2 (5 bases). The CDR3 is made up of 14 amino acids. Germline V lookup: CDR1 SGHRS, CDR2 YFSETQ. Trimming left V 1 base short and J 3 bases short, with 7 bases between. The CDR3 DNA reads TGCGCCAGCAGCTTGAACGGGGACACCGGGGAGCTGTTTTTT. Its protein product is CASSLNGDTGELFF.

The rearrangement links TRBV18 to TRBJ1-1; the match to TRBD1 covers 8 bases. This CDR3 region has 13 residues. CDR1 and CDR2 from the germline V gene are KGHSH and LQKENI. J lost 10 bases, V lost 4 bases, and 8 bases had no gene match. The CDR3 nucleotides read TGTGCCAGCTCACTCCAGGGGGCGCGGGGAGCTTTCTTT. Translated: CASSLQGARGAFF.

The chain employs TRBV30 and TRBJ2-4; D not resolved. Germline CDR1 GTSNPN, CDR2 SVGIG (reference sequence). CDR3 length: 13 residues. Trimming cost V 0 bases and J 7 bases, with 10 bases left between them. DNA for the CDR3: TGTGCCTGGAGTGTAGAGTGGATGAACATTCAGTACTTC. It encodes CAWSVEWMNIQYF.

This clonotype was seen more than once but under ten times. This chain uses TRBV30 with TRBJ2-7; D gene uncertain. CDR1 is GTSNPN and CDR2 is SVGIG in the germline V gene (reference sequence). V was pared by 4 bases and J by 1 base, with 14 bases between. CDR3 length equals 14 residues. CDR3 region: CAWKMPAWSYEQYF. CDR3 bases: TGTGCCTGGAAAATGCCGGCTTGGTCCTACGAGCAGTACTTC.

This clonotype appeared many times. The chain employs TRBV7-2 and TRBJ2-1, with D unclear. CDR3 length: 11 residues. With 3 bases removed from V and 6 bases from J, the gap between germline ends came to 3 bases. Germline assignment: CDR1 SGHTA and CDR2 FQGNSA. This CDR3 is CASSFLNEQFF. The CDR3 nucleotides are TGTGCCAGCAGCTTCCTCAATGAGCAGTTCTTC. Complete variable domain (other parts from reference TRBV7-2 and TRBJ2-1): GAGVSQSPSNKVTEKGKDVELRCDPISGHTALYWYRQSLGQGLEFLIYFQGNSAPDKSGLPSDRFSAERTGGSVSTLTIQRTQQEDSAVYLCASSFLNEQFFGPGTRLTVL.

The chain uses TRBV7-9 and TRBJ1-3; TRBD1 is a possible D gene (6 bases). CDR3 length: 16 residues. With 5 bases removed from V and 4 bases from J, the gap between germline ends came to 18 bases. Germline V gene lookup returns CDR1 SEHNR and CDR2 FQNEAQ (reference sequence). The chain's CDR3 is CASSPPGGARGNTIYF. The DNA for the CDR3 is TGTGCCAGCAGCCCCCCGGGGGGGGCGAGAGGAAACACCATATATTTT.

This sequence joins TRBV9 and TRBJ2-4; D is possibly TRBD2 (5 bases). The CDR3 contains 16 residues. Trimming pared 0 bases from V and 7 bases from J, leaving 17 bases between. Per the germline V gene, CDR1 is SGDLS and CDR2 is YYNGEE. This CDR3 is CASSVGIRPGGNIQYF. CDR3 DNA: TGTGCCAGCAGCGTAGGGATCCGACCCGGAGGTAACATTCAGTACTTC.

The DNA for the CDR3 is TGTGCCAGCAGCGACTTTAAGACAGGACTTCGTGGAAACACCATATATTTT. Encoded protein: CASSDFKTGLRGNTIYF. The rearrangement joins TRBV5-6 to TRBJ1-3; tentatively, D is TRBD1 (6 bases). This CDR3 is built from 17 residues. The germline V gene has CDR1 SGHDT and CDR2 YYEEEE. Trimming stripped 4 bases from V and 3 bases from J, with 20 bases between.

This clonotype was seen a few times. The chain links TRBV6-2 or TRBV6-3 to TRBJ1-1; D is undetermined. The ends were cut back, 2 bases at V and 0 bases at J, with 4 bases in the middle. Germline assignment: CDR1 MNHEY and CDR2 SVGEGT. The CDR3 contains 13 residues. The CDR3 loop reads CASSYRMNTEAFF. Here the CDR3 DNA reads TGTGCCAGCAGTTACCGGATGAACACTGAAGCTTTCTTT.

This clonotype was counted only a few times. The chain uses TRBV20-1 and TRBJ1-5; D may be TRBD1 (5 bases). Trimming shortened V by 0 bases and J by 3 bases, and 9 bases separated the two germline ends. Per the germline V gene, CDR1 is DFQATT and CDR2 is SNEGSKA (reference sequence). The CDR3 spans 14 residues. Here the CDR3 reads CSARDQGLNQPQHF. CDR3 bases: TGCAGTGCTAGAGATCAGGGACTCAATCAGCCCCAGCATTTT.

In this sample, this clonotype turned up a few times. The chain links TRBV5-6 to TRBJ2-7; D possibly uses TRBD1 or TRBD2 (5 bases each). The CDR3 covers 15 residues. Deletions cut 1 base from V and 2 bases from J, with 13 bases between. Per germline, CDR1 SGHDT and CDR2 YYEEEE. The CDR3: CASSLRIGATYEQYF. The CDR3 DNA follows: TGTGCCAGCAGCTTGAGGATCGGGGCTACCTACGAGCAGTACTTC. Looking up the rest from reference TRBV5-6 and TRBJ2-7 gives the full variable domain: DAGVTQSPTHLIKTRGQQVTLRCSPKSGHDTVSWYQQALGQGPQFIFQYYEEEERQRGNFPDRFSGHQFPNYSSELNVNALLLGDSALYLCASSLRIGATYEQYFGPGTRLTVT.

This clonotype was seen at least ten times. The CDR3 region is CASSQDLIRGVNEQYF. The CDR3 region has the DNA TGCGCCAGCAGCCAAGATCTTATACGAGGGGTCAACGAGCAGTACTTC. The V and J genes are TRBV4-3 and TRBJ2-7; D is possibly TRBD1 or TRBD2 (5 bases each). The germline CDR1 and CDR2 sequences are LGHNA and YSLEER. V dropped 0 bases and J dropped 5 bases, with 17 bases sitting between them. The CDR3 sequence is 16 residues long.

The table lists this clonotype with a few counts. The chain links TRBV11-2 to TRBJ1-1; TRBD1 agrees at 9 bases. CDR3 size: 15 residues. V lost 5 bases and J lost 6; bases outside the gene matches: 10. Germline lookup yields CDR1 SGHAT and CDR2 FQNNGV. The CDR3 region is CASSDYRGREAEAFF. The CDR3 bases are TGTGCCAGCAGCGATTACAGGGGGCGTGAGGCTGAAGCTTTCTTT.

This clonotype was detected only a few times. The chain recombines TRBV6-2 or TRBV6-3 with TRBJ2-2; no firm D call. Germline CDR1 reads MNHEY; CDR2 reads SVGEGT. Trimming left V 2 bases short and J 0 bases short, with 16 bases between. This CDR3 comprises 18 residues. The CDR3 here is CASSYPWLSRANTGELFF. CDR3 in DNA: TGTGCCAGCAGTTACCCTTGGCTTTCCCGGGCGAACACCGGGGAGCTGTTTTTT.

The chain is built from TRBV12-5 and TRBJ2-1; D call uncertain. CDR1 LGHNT and CDR2 FRNRAP come from the germline V gene. The CDR3 consists of 12 residues. Trimming took off 1 base at V and 16 bases at J, with 14 bases between the two ends. This chain's CDR3 is CASGLGPDVDFF. CDR3 nucleotide sequence: TGTGCTAGTGGTTTGGGACCGGACGTAGATTTCTTC.

This clonotype was seen a few times. The chain uses TRBV20-1 and TRBJ2-7; no firm D call. The CDR3 is made up of 16 amino acids. V lost 0 bases to trimming and J lost 5 bases, with 20 bases between them. The germline gives CDR1 DFQATT, CDR2 SNEGSKA (reference sequence). CDR3 bases: TGCAGTGCTAGAGATCACCGGGCCCCCCTTGGCCACGAGCAGTACTTC. This encodes CSARDHRAPLGHEQYF.

This clonotype was seen ten or more times. This rearrangement joins TRBV6-5 to TRBJ2-3; no reliable D call. The germline V gene has CDR1 MNHEY and CDR2 SVGAGI. The CDR3 is 14 amino acids. V lost 2 bases and J 2 bases, leaving 8 bases between the germline ends. The CDR3: CASSYLDTTDTQYF. Written as DNA, the CDR3 is TGTGCCAGCAGTTACCTTGACACCACAGATACGCAGTATTTT.

This clonotype occurred a few times. This sequence joins TRBV18 and TRBJ2-6; D might be TRBD1 (5 bases). The CDR3 length is 16 residues. V shed 1 base and J shed 2 bases, with 9 bases lying between them. In germline, CDR1 is KGHSH, CDR2 LQKENI. Here the CDR3 reads CASSPLPGTGANVLTF. DNA for the CDR3: TGTGCCAGCTCACCACTACCAGGGACTGGGGCCAACGTCCTGACTTTC.

This clonotype showed up just a few times. J is TRBJ1-5 and V is TRBV20-1; D is possibly TRBD1 (6 bases). CDR3 length equals 14 residues. Trimming stripped 1 base from V and 2 bases from J, with 9 bases between. Germline CDR1 reads DFQATT; CDR2 reads SNEGSKA (reference sequence). CDR3 residues: CSARAGAGNQPQHF. The CDR3 DNA follows: TGCAGTGCTAGAGCAGGGGCAGGCAATCAGCCCCAGCATTTT.

Many counts were recorded for this clonotype. This rearrangement joins TRBV5-1 to TRBJ2-2; D is perhaps TRBD1 or TRBD2 (5 bases each). Germline loops: CDR1 SGHRS, CDR2 YFSETQ. There are 17 residues in the CDR3. V lost 4 bases, J lost 4 bases, and 20 bases lay in between. The CDR3 DNA sequence: TGCGCCAGCAGCGGCCGCCGGGACGGAGCGTCCACCGGGGAGCTGTTTTTT. It yields the protein CASSGRRDGASTGELFF.